This T cell receptor beta chain was captured by sequencing in a study of T cells in women clearing cervical HPV infection. Study results and caveats: Cases carried less TRBV6-7 than controls: 0.11% versus 0.16%.

Of note for this clone: Antigen specificity is unknown. The read ends 3 residues early relative to the CDR3; the germline J gene fills the gap.

Some clones are missing from TCRdb's copy, which holds only in-frame ones; the method was immunoSEQ multiplex PCR. Here the sample table reports approximately 31,000 clones. All donors had a single incident cervical HPV16 infection, not prevalent. This CDR3 spans 13 amino acids. The germline gives CDR1 SGHRS, CDR2 YFSETQ. The V gene lost 4 bases and the J gene lost 3 bases, with 10 bases spanning the gap. This TCR was recovered from a woman aged 18 to 75 with a cervical HPV16 infection that either progressed to CIN3+ or cleared (not recorded which). The genes are TRBV5-1 and TRBJ1-1; D gene ambiguous. Material for sequencing was blood buffy coat. The CDR3 DNA, read in part, is TGCGCCAGCAGCCTAAGAGAATACACTGAA. Translation gives CASSLREYTE. From start to end, the CDR3 is CASSLREYTEAFF.